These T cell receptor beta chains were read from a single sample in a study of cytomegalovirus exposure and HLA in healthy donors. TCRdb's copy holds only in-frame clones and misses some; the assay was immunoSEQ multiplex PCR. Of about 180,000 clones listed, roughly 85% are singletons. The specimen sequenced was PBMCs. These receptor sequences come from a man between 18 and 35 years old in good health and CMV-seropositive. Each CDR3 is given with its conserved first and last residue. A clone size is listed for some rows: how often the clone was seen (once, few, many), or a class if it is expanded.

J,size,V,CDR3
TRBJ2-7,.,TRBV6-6,CASSYSATGISYEQYF
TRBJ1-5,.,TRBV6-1,CASSGTGVQPQHF
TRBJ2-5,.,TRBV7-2,CASSFPAGEQETQYF
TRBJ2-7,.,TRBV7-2,CASRPTGGDEQYF
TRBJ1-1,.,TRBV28,CASSLPGQGITEAFF
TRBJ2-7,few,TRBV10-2,CASRTSGGIYEQYF
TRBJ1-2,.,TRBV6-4,CASITVGARYGYTF
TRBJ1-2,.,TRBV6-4,CASTWTGANGYTF
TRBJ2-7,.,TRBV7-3,CASSFTPGGEQYF
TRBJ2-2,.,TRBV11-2,CASSLDGTGRTGELFF
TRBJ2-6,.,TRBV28,CASSWTVSSGANVLTF
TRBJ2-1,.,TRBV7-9,CASSLGAGDYNEQFF
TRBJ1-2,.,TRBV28,CASSPGTAFYGYTF
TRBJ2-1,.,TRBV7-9,CASSTTSGGAYNEQFF
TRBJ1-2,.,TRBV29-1,CSALSRTGVDYGYTF
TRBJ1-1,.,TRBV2,CASSDQEGVGTEAFF
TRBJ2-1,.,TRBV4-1,CASSPIGRGSGGNEQFF
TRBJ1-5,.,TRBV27,CASSLSGVGQPQHF
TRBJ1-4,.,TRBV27,CASSSDRVNEKLFF
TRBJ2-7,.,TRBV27,CASSPLGGRASDEQYF
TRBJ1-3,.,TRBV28,CASRDSISGNTIYF
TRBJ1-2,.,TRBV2,CASSEALVRGRGGYTF
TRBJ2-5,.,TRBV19,CASSPLAGGNQETQYF
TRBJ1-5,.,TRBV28,CASSARGMPQHF
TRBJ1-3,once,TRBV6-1,CASSEVQGLIGNTIYF
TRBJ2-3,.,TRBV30,CAWGQGSGATDTQYF
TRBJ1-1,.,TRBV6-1,CASSDTEYTEAFF
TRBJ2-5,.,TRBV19,CASRRGETQYF
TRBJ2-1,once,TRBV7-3,CASSPLSGRAYNEQFF
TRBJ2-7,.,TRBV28,CASSSPGQGYEQYF
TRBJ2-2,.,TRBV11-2,CASSLEPRQGNTGELFF
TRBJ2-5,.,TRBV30,CAWSVYAGVMYQETQYF
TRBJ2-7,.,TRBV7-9,CASSPRYSDEQYF